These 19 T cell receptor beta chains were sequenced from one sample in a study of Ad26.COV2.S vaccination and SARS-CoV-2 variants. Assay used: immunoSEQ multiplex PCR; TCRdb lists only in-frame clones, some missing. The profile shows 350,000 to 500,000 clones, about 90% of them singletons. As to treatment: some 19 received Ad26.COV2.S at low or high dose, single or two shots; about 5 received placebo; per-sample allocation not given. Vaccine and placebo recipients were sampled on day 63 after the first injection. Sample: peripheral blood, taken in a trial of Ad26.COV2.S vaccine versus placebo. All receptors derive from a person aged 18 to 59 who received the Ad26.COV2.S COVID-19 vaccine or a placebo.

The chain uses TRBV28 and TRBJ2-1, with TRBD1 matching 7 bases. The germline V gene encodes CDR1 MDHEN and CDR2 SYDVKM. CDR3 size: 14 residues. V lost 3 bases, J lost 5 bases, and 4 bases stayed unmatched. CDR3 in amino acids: CASSFGDRDNEQFF. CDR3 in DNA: TGTGCCAGCAGTTTCGGAGACAGGGACAATGAGCAGTTCTTC.

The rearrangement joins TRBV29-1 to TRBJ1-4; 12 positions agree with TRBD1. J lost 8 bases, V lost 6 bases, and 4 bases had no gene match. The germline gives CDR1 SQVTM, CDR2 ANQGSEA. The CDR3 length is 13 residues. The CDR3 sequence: CSVAGQGAEKLFF. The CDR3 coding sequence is TGCAGCGTGGCGGGACAGGGGGCGGAAAAACTGTTTTTT.

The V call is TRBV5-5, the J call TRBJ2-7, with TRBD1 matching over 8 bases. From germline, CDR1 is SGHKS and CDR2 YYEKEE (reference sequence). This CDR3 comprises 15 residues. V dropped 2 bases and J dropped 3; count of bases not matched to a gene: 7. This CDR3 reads CASSFEGQAHYEQYF. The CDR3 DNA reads TGTGCCAGCAGCTTCGAGGGACAGGCCCACTACGAGCAGTACTTC. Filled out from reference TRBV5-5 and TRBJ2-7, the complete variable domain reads DAGVTQSPTHLIKTRGQQVTLRCSPISGHKSVSWYQQVLGQGPQFIFQYYEKEERGRGNFPDRFSARQFPNYSSELNVNALLLGDSALYLCASSFEGQAHYEQYFGPGTRLTVT.

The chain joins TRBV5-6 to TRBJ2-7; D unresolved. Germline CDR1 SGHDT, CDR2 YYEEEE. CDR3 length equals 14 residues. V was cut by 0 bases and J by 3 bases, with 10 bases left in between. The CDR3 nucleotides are TGTGCCAGCAGCTTGGTCCCCGGAAGCTACGAGCAGTACTTC. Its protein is CASSLVPGSYEQYF.

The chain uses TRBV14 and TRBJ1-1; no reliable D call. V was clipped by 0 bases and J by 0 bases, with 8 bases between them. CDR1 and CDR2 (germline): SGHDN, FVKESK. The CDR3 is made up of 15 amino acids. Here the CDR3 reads CASSQDPIMNTEAFF. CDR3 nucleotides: TGTGCCAGCAGCCAAGATCCGATCATGAACACTGAAGCTTTCTTT.

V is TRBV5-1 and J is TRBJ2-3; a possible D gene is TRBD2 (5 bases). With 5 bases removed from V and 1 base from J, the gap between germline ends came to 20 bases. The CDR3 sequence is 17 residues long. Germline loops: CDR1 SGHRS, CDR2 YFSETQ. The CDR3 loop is CASSQIVIDYRTDTQYF. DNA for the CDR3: TGCGCCAGCAGTCAGATAGTTATAGACTACCGCACAGATACGCAGTATTTT. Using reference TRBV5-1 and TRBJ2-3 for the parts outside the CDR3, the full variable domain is KAGVTQTPRYLIKTRGQQVTLSCSPISGHRSVSWYQQTPGQGLQFLFEYFSETQRNKGNFPGRFSGRQFSNSRSEMNVSTLELGDSALYLCASSQIVIDYRTDTQYFGPGTRLTVL.

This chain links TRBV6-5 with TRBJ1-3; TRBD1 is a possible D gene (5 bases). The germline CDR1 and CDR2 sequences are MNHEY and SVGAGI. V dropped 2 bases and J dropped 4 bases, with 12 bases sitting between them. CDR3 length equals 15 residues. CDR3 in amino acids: CASSYRLGEGNTIYF. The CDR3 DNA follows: TGTGCCAGCAGTTACCGACTGGGGGAGGGAAACACCATATATTTT.

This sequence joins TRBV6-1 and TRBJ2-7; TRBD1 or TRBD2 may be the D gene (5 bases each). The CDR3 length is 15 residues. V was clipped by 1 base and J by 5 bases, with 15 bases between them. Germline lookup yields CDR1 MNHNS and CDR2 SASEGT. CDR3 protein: CASSEVREIFHEQYF. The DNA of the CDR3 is TGTGCCAGCAGTGAAGTCAGGGAGATTTTCCACGAGCAGTACTTC.

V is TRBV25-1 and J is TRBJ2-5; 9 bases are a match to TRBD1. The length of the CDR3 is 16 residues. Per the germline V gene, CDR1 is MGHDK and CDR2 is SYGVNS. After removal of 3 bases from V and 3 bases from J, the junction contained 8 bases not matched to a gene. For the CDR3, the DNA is TGTGCCAGCAGTGACGTCTACAGGGGGCGCGAAGAGACCCAGTACTTC. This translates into CASSDVYRGREETQYF.

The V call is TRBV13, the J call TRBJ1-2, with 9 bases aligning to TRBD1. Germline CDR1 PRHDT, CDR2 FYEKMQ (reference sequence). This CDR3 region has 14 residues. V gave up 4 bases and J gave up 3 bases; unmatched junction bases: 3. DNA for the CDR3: TGTGCCAGCAGCTCCCGACAGGGGGACTATGGCTACACCTTC. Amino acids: CASSSRQGDYGYTF.

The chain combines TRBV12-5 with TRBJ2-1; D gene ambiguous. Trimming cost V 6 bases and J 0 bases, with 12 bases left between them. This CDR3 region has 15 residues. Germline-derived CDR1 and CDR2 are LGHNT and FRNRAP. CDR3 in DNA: TGTGCTAGTGGGGGATCCATCGACTCCTACAATGAGCAGTTCTTC. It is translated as CASGGSIDSYNEQFF.

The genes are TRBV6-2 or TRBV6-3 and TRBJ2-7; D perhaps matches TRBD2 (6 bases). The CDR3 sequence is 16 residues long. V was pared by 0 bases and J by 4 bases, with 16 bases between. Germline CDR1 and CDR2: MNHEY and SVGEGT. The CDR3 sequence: CASSYSKFVGGYEQYF. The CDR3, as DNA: TGTGCCAGCAGTTACTCGAAATTTGTGGGGGGTTACGAGCAGTACTTC.

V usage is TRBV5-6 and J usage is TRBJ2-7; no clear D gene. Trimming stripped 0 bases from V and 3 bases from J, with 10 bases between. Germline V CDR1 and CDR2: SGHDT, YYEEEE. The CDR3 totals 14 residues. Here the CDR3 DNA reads TGTGCCAGCAGCTTGGCGGCAGCAAACTACGAGCAGTACTTC. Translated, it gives CASSLAAANYEQYF.

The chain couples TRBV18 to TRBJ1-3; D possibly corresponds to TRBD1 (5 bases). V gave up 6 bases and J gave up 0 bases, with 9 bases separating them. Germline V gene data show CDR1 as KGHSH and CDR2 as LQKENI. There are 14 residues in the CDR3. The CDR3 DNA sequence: TGTGCCAGCTCCCGGGGCCCCTCTGGAAACACCATATATTTT. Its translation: CASSRGPSGNTIYF. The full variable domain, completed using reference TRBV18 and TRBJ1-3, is NAGVMQNPRHLVRRRGQEARLRCSPMKGHSHVYWYRQLPEEGLKFMVYLQKENIIDESGMPKERFSAEFPKEGPSILRIQQVVRGDSAAYFCASSRGPSGNTIYFGEGSWLTVV.

The CDR3 region is CASSLRFSYEQYF. CDR3 in DNA: TGTGCCAGCAGTTTACGTTTTTCCTACGAGCAGTACTTC. The rearrangement joins TRBV12-3 or TRBV12-4 to TRBJ2-7; D not certain. V was trimmed by 2 bases and J by 1 base, leaving 6 bases between them. The CDR3 extends over 13 amino acids.

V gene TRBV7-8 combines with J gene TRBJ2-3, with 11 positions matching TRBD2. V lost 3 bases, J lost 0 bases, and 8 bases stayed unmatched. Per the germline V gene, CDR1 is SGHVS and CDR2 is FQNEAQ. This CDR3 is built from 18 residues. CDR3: CASSFGGTSGASTDTQYF. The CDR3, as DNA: TGTGCCAGCAGCTTCGGGGGGACTAGCGGTGCCAGCACAGATACGCAGTATTTT.

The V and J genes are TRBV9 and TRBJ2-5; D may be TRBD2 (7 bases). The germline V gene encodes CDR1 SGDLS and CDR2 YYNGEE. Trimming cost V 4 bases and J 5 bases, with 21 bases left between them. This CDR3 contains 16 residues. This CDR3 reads CASSSRDTGGGETQYF. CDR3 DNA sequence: TGTGCCAGCAGCTCCCGGGACACGGGCGGGGGTGAGACCCAGTACTTC. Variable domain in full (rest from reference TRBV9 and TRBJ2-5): DSGVTQTPKHLITATGQRVTLRCSPRSGDLSVYWYQQSLDQGLQFLIQYYNGEERAKGNILERFSAQQFPDLHSELNLSSLELGDSALYFCASSSRDTGGGETQYFGPGTRLLVL.

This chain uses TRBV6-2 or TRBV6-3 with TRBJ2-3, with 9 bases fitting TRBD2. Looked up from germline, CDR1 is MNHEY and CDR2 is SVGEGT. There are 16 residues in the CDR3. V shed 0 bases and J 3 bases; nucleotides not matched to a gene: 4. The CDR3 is CASSYSTSGYTDTQYF. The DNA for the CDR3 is TGTGCCAGCAGTTACTCGACTAGCGGATATACAGATACGCAGTATTTT.

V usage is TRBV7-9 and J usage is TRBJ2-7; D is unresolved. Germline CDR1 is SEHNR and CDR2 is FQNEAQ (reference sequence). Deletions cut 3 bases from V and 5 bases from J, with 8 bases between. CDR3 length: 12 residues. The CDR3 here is CASSFRVDEQYF. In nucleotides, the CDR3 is TGTGCCAGCAGCTTTAGAGTCGACGAGCAGTACTTC.